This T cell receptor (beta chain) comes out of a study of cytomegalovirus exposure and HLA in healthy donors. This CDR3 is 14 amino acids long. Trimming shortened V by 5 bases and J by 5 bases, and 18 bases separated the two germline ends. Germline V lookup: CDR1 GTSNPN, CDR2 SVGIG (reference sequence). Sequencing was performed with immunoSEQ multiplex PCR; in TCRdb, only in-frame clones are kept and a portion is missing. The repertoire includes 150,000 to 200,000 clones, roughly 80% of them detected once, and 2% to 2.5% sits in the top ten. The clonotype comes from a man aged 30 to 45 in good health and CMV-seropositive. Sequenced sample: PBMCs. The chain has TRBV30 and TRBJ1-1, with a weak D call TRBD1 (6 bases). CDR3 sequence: CAWETQGIGTEAFF. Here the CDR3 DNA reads TGTGCCTGGGAAACTCAGGGGATAGGTACTGAAGCTTTCTTT.